What follows describes a single T cell receptor beta chain. Only in-frame clones appear in the TCRdb table, and some are missing; sequencing was by immunoSEQ multiplex PCR. This table has around 78,000 clones, 85% to 90% appearing once. V dropped 6 bases and J dropped 1; count of bases not matched to a gene: 8. Germline-derived CDR1 and CDR2 are MNHNY and SVGAGI (reference sequence). The CDR3 is 16 residues long. This record comes from a study of T cell responses to AZD1222 COVID-19 vaccine. The V and J genes are TRBV6-6 and TRBJ2-7, with 11 bases that match TRBD1. The sequence was collected from an adult who received the AZD1222 COVID-19 vaccine. Sequences were derived from peripheral blood, sampled 28 days after the second AZD1222 dose. CDR3 nucleotide sequence: TGTGCCAGCAGCCAGCCAGGACAGGGGGCGTCCTACGAGCAGTACTTC. Amino acid sequence: CASSQPGQGASYEQYF.